These 4 T cell receptor beta chains were sequenced from one sample in a study of T cells in tumors after PD-1 blockade. Some clones are missing from TCRdb's copy, which holds only in-frame ones; the method was immunoSEQ multiplex PCR. The sample records 14,000 or so clones, around four fifths being singletons. This material consisted of PBMCs, taken after anti-PD-1 treatment. These receptors all come from a human donor with basal cell carcinoma.

The V and J genes are TRBV2 and TRBJ2-1, with D maybe TRBD2 (6 bases). Trimming shortened V by 4 bases and J by 3 bases, and 13 bases separated the two germline ends. Germline V gives CDR1 SNHLY, CDR2 FYNNEI. CDR3 length: 15 residues. Here the CDR3 DNA reads TGTGCCAGCAGTGCCGGGACTTCCTACTACAATGAGCAGTTCTTC. Its protein product is CASSAGTSYYNEQFF.

J is TRBJ2-2 and V is TRBV4-2, with D possibly TRBD1 on 6 matching bases. The CDR3 is 18 residues long. Trimming left V 1 base short and J 2 bases short, with 17 bases between. CDR1 and CDR2 (germline): LGHNA, YNFKEQ. DNA for the CDR3: TGTGCCAGCAGCCAAGGCTCCCCGCAGGGGCTTAACACCGGGGAGCTGTTTTTT. Its protein product is CASSQGSPQGLNTGELFF.

The chain recombines TRBV28 with TRBJ1-2; D may be TRBD1 (6 bases). The V gene lost 6 bases and the J gene lost 0 bases, with 11 bases spanning the gap. Germline CDR1 reads MDHEN; CDR2 reads SYDVKM. The CDR3 covers 14 residues. For the CDR3, the DNA is TGTGCCAGCAGGGGACACAGCACTAACTATGGCTACACCTTC. Residues: CASRGHSTNYGYTF.

This clone was detected a few times. The V gene is TRBV7-9, the J gene TRBJ2-1; TRBD2 aligns across 9 bases. From germline, CDR1 is SEHNR and CDR2 FQNEAQ (reference sequence). J was trimmed by 10 bases and V by 1 base; bases with no gene match: 8. The CDR3 spans 15 residues. The CDR3 DNA reads as TGTGCCAGCAGCTTAGTGGGCGGGAGGGATTCGGAGCAGTTCTTC. It is translated as CASSLVGGRDSEQFF.